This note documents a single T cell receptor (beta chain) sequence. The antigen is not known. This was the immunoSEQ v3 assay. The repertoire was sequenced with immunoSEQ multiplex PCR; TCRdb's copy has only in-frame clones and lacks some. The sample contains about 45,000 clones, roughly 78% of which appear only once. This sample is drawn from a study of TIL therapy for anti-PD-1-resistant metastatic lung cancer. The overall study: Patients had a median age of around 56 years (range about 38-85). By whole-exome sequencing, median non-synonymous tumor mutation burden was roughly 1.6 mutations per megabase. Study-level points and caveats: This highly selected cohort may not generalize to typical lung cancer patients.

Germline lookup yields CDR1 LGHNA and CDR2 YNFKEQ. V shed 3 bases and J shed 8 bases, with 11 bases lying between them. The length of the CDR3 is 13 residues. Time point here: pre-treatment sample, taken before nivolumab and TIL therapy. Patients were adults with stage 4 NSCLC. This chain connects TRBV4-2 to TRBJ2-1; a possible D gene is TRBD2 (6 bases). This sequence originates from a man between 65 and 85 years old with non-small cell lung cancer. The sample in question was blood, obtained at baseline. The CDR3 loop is CASSQGPGDEQFF. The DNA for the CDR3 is TGTGCCAGCAGCCAGGGGCCGGGGGATGAGCAGTTCTTC.